The entry below gives a single T cell receptor (beta chain) sequence along with its context. The germline V gene encodes CDR1 KGHSH and CDR2 LQKENI. There are 15 residues in the CDR3. Trimming took 7 bases from V and 4 from J; bases not matched to a gene: 9. The sample belongs to a study of blood T cell dynamics during melanoma immunotherapy. Time point given: pre-treatment baseline. Each bulk PBMC sample had around 360 ng DNA loaded. Sequencing was performed with immunoSEQ multiplex PCR; in TCRdb, only in-frame clones are kept and a portion is missing. The sample consists of some 13,000 clones, around 84% of them appearing once.

The material was blood, obtained from a patient treated with checkpoint blockade. The chain carries TRBV18 and TRBJ2-1; TRBD2 agrees at 8 bases. This sequence originates from a human donor with melanoma. CDR3 nucleotide sequence: TGTGCCAGCTTCTCTTCCGGGACTAGATACAATGAGCAGTTCTTC. Amino acid sequence: CASFSSGTRYNEQFF.